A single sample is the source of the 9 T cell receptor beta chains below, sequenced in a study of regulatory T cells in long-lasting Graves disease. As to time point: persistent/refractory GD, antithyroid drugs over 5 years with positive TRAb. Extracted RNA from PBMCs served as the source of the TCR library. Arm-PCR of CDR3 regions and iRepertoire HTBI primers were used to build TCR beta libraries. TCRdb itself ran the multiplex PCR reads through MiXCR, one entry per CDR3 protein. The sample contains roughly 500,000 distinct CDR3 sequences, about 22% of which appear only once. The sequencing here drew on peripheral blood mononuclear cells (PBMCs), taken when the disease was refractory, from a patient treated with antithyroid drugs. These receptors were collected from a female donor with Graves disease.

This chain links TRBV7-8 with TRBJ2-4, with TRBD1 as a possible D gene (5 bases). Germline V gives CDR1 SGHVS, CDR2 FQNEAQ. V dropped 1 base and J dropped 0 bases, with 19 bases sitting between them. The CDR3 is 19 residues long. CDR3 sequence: CASSLGPRVATLAKNIQYF. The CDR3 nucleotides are TGTGCCAGCAGCTTAGGTCCCAGGGTGGCGACCTTAGCCAAAAACATTCAGTACTTC. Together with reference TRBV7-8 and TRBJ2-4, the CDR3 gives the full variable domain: GAGVSQSPRYKVAKRGQDVALRCDPISGHVSLFWYQQALGQGPEFLTYFQNEAQLDKSGLPSDRFFAERPEGSVSTLKIQRTQQEDSAVYLCASSLGPRVATLAKNIQYFGAGTRLSVL.

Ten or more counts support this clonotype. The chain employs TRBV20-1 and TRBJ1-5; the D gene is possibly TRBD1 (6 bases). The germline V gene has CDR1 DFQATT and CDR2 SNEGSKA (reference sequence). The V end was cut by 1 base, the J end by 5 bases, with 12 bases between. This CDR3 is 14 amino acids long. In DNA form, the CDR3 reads TGCAGTGCTAGAGCAGGACAGTATGATCAGCCCCAGCATTTT. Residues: CSARAGQYDQPQHF.

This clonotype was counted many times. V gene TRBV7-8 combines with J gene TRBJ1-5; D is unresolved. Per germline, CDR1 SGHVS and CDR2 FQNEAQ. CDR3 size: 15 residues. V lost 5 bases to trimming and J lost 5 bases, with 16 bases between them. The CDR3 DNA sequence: TGTGCCAGCAGCCTTATAGGTCAGGCGGATCAGCCCCAGCATTTT. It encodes CASSLIGQADQPQHF.

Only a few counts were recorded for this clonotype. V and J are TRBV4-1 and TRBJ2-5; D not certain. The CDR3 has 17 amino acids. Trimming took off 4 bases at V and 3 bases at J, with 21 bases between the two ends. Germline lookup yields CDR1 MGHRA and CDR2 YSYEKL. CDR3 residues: CASSLTTLIDWKETQYF. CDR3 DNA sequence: TGCGCCAGCAGCCTAACCACCCTTATCGACTGGAAAGAGACCCAGTACTTC.

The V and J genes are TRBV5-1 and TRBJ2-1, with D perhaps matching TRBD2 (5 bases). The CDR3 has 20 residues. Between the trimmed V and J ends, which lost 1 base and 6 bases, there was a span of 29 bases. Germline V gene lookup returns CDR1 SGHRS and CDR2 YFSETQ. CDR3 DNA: TGCGCCAGCAGCTTGCCCGGGGAGCGGATAGGCCCCTACTACTGCAATGAGCAGTTCTTC. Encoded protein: CASSLPGERIGPYYCNEQFF.

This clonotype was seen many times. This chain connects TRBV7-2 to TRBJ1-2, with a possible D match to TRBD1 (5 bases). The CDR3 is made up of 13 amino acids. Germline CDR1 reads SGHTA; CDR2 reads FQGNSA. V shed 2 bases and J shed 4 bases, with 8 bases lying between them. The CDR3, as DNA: TGTGCCAGCAGCTTATGGCAGGGCTATGGCTACACCTTC. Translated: CASSLWQGYGYTF.

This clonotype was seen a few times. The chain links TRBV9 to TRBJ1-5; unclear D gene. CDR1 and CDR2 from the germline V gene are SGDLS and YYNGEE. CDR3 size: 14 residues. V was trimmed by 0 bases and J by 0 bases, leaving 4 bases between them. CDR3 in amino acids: CASSVDYSNQPQHF. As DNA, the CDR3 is TGTGCCAGCAGCGTAGACTATAGCAATCAGCCCCAGCATTTT.

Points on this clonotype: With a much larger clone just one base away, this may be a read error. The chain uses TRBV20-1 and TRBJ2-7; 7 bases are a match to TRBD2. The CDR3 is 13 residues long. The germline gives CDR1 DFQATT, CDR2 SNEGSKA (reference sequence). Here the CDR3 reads CSALRGGVYDQYF. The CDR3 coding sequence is TGCAGTGCATTACGGGGAGGGGTATACGATCAGTACTTC.

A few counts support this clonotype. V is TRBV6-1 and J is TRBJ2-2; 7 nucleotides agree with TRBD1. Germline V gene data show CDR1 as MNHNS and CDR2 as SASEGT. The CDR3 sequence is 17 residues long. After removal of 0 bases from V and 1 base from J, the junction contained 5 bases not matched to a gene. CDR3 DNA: TGTGCCAGCAGTGAAGCGCAGGGGGTGGGGAACACCGGGGAGCTGTTTTTT. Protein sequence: CASSEAQGVGNTGELFF.